What follows describes a single T cell receptor (beta chain). This record belongs to a study of Graves' ophthalmopathy and Graves' hyperthyroidism. CDR3 size: 13 residues. V lost 4 bases and J 5 bases, leaving 9 bases between the germline ends. Clinical symptoms and serum thyroxine were used for diagnosis; TRAb, thyroid ultrasound and orbital computed tomography were also relied on. PBMCs were isolated from an approximately 10 ml sample of fresh peripheral blood. The study amplified TCR beta CDR3 regions using RNA transcripts. The first round was an RT-PCR with HTBI primers, and the second round was a multiplex PCR. A single record per CDR3 protein comes from TCRdb applying MiXCR to the multiplex PCR reads. The data hold some 200,000 distinct CDR3 sequences, with 25% to 35% observed a single time.

This clonotype was obtained from a man aged 45-65 years with Graves' ophthalmopathy. The sequenced sample consisted of peripheral blood. The chain links TRBV12-3 or TRBV12-4 to TRBJ1-5; D may be TRBD1 (5 bases). For the CDR3, the DNA is TGTGCCAGCAGTTCGACAGACTATCAGCCCCAGCATTTT. The encoded protein is CASSSTDYQPQHF.